This entry concerns a single TCR beta chain. The sample originates from a study of blood T cell repertoires in COVID-19. V lost 5 bases and J 13 bases, leaving 24 bases between the germline ends. Germline CDR1 and CDR2: MNHNY and SVGAGI (reference sequence). This CDR3 comprises 14 residues. This table comes from immunoSEQ multiplex PCR, and its TCRdb copy is limited to in-frame clones, with some not included. Of 55,000 or so clones in the sample, around nine tenths were seen once. This TCR was recovered from a woman aged 60-70 years with COVID-19, enrolled during active disease. Sequencing input: peripheral blood. V usage is TRBV6-6 and J usage is TRBJ2-7, with a tentative D call TRBD2 (8 bases). CDR3 nucleotides: TGTGCCAGCAGTGCACGGCGGGGGGACAGCCACAACTACTTC. Encoded protein: CASSARRGDSHNYF.